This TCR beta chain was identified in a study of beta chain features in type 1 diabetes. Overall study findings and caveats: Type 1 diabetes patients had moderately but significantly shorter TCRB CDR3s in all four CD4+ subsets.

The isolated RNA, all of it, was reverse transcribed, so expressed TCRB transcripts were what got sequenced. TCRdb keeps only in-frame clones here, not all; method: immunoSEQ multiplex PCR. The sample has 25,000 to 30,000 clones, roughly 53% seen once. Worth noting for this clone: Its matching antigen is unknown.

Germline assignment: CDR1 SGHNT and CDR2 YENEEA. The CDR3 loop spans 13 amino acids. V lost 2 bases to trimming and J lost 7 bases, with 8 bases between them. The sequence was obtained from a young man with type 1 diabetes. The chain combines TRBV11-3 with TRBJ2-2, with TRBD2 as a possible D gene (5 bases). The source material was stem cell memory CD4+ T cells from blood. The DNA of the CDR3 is TGTGCCAGCAGCTTACGGGGTGACGGGGAGCTGTTTTTT. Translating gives CASSLRGDGELFF.